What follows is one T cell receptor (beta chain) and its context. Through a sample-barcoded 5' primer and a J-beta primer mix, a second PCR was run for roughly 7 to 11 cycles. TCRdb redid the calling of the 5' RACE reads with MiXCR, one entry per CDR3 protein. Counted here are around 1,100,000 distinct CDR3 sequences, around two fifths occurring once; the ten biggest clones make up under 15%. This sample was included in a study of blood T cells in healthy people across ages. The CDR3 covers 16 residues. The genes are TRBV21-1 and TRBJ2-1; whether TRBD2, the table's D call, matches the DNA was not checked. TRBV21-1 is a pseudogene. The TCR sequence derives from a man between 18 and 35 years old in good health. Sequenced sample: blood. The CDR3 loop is CASRKLAGGLYSEQFF. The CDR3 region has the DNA TGTGCCAGCAGAAAACTAGCGGGGGGGCTGTACAGTGAGCAGTTCTTC.